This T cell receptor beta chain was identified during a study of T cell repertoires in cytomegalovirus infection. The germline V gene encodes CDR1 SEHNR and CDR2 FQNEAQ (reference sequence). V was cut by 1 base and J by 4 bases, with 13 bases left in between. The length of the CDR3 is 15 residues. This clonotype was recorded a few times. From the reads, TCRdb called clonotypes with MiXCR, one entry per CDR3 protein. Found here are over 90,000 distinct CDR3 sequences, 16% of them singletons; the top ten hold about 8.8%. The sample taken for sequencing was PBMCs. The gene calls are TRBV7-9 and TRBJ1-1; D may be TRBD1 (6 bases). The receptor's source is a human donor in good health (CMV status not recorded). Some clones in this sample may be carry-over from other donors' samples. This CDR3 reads CASSLGRGGRTEAFF. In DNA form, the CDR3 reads TGTGCCAGCAGCTTAGGGAGGGGGGGACGCACTGAAGCTTTCTTT.